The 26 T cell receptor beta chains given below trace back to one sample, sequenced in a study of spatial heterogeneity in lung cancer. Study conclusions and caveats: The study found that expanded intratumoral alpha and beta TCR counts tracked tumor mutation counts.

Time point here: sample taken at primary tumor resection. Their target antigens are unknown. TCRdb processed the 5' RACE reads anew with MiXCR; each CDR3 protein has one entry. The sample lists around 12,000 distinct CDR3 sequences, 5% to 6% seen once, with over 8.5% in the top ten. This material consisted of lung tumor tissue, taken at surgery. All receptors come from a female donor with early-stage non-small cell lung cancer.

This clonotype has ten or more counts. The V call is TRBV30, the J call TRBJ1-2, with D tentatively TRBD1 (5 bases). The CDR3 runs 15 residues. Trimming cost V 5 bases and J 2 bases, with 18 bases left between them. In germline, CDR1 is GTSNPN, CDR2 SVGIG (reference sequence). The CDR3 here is CAWRGGRRENYGYTF. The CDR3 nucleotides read TGTGCCTGGCGGGGGGGGAGAAGGGAAAACTATGGCTACACCTTC.

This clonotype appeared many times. The CDR3 DNA reads TGTGCCAGCCGGAAGGGACAATCCCCGTCCTACGAGCAGTACTTC. It encodes CASRKGQSPSYEQYF. The chain links TRBV2 to TRBJ2-7; D may be TRBD1 (6 bases). Trimming left V 8 bases short and J 1 base short, with 18 bases between. The length of the CDR3 is 15 residues. Germline CDR1 is SNHLY and CDR2 is FYNNEI.

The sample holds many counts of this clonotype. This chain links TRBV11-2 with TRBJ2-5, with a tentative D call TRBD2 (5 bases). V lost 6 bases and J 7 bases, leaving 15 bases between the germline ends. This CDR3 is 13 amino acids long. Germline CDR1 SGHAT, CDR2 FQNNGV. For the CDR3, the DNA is TGTGCCAGCAGTTTAACAAACGAGGGGACCCAGTACTTC. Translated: CASSLTNEGTQYF. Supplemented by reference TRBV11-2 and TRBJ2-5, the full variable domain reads EAGVAQSPRYKIIEKRQSVAFWCNPISGHATLYWYQQILGQGPKLLIQFQNNGVVDDSQLPKDRFSAERLKGVDSTLKIQPAKLEDSAVYLCASSLTNEGTQYFGPGTRLLVL.

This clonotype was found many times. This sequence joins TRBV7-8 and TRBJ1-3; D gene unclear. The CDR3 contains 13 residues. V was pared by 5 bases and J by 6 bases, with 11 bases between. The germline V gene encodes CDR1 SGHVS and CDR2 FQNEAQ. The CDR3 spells CASSPLFENTIYF. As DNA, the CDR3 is TGTGCCAGCAGCCCCTTGTTTGAAAACACCATATATTTT.

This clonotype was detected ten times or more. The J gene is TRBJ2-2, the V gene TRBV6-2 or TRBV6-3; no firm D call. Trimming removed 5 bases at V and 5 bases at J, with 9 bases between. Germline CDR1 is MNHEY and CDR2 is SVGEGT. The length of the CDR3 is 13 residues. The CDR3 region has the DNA TGTGCCAGCAGTCAGTCTTGGACCGGGGAGCTGTTTTTT. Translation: CASSQSWTGELFF.

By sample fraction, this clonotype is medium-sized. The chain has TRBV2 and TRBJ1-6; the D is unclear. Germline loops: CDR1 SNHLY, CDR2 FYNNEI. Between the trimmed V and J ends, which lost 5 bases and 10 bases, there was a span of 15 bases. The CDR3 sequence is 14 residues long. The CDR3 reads CASSMGPPGSPLHF. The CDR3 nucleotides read TGTGCCAGCAGTATGGGCCCACCGGGCTCACCCCTCCACTTT.

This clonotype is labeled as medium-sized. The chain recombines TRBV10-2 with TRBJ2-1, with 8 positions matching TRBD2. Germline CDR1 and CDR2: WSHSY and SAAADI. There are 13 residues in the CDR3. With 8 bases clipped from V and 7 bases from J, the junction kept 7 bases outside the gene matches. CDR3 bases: TGCGCCAGCTTTCGGCAGCGGGGGAATGAGCAGTTCTTC. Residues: CASFRQRGNEQFF.

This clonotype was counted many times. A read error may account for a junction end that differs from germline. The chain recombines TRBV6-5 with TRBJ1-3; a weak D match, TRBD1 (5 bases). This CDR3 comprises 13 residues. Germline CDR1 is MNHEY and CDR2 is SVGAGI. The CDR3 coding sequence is TGTGCCAGCAGTTTACAGGTTGGAGACACCATATATTTT. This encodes CASSLQVGDTIYF.

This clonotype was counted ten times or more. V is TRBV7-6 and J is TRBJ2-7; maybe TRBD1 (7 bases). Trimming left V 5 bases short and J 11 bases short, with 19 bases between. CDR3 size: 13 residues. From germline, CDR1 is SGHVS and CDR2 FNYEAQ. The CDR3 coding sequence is TGTGCCAGCAGCCTAGGCGGGGACAGTCCCGAGTACTTC. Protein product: CASSLGGDSPEYF.

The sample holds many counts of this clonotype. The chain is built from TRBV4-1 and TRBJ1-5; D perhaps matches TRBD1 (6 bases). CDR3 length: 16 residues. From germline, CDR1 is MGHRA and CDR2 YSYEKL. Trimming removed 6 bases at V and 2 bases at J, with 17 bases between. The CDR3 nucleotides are TGCGCCAGCAGGGAGATGGGGGGCTTGGGCAATCAGCCCCAGCATTTT. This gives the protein CASREMGGLGNQPQHF.

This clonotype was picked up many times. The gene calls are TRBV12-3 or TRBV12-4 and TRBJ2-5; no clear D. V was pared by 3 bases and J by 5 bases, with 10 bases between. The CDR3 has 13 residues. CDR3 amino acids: CASSLRKMETQYF. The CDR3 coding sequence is TGTGCCAGCAGTTTGAGAAAAATGGAGACCCAGTACTTC.

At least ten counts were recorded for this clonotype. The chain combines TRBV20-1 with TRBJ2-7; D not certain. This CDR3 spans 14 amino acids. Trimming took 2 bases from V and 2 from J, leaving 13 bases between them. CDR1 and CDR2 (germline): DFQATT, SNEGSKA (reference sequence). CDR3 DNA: TGCAGTGCTAGATATGGAAGGTACCCCTACGAGCAGTACTTC. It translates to CSARYGRYPYEQYF.

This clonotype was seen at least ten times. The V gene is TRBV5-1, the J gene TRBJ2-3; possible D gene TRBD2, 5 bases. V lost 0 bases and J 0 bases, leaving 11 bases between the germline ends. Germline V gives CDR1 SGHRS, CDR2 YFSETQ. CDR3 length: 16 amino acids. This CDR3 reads CASSLGRLYSTDTQYF. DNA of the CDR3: TGCGCCAGCAGCTTGGGGCGACTATATAGCACAGATACGCAGTATTTT.

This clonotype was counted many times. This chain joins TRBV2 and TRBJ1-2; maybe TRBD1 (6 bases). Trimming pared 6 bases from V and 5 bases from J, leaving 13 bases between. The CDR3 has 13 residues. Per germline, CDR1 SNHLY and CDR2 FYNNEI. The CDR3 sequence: CASRPGHYYGYTF. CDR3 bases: TGTGCCAGCAGACCGGGACACTATTATGGCTACACCTTC.

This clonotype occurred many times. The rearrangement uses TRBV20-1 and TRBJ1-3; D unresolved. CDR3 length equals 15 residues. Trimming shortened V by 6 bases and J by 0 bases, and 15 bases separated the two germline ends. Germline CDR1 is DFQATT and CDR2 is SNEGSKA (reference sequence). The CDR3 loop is CSASYPQLSGNTIYF. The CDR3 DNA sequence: TGCAGTGCCAGTTATCCACAACTCTCTGGAAACACCATATATTTT.

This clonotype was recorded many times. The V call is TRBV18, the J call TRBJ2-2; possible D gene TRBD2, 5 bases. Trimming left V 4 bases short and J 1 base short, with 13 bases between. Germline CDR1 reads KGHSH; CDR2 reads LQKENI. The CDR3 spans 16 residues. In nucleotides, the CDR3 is TGTGCCAGCTCACTGAGGAGGACGGGGAACACCGGGGAGCTGTTTTTT. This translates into CASSLRRTGNTGELFF.

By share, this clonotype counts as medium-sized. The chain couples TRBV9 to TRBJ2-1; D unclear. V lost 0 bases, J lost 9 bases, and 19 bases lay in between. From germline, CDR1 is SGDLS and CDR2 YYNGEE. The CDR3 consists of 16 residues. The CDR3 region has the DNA TGTGCCAGCAGCGTAGGAAGATACACGAAATCGGGTGAGCAGTTCTTC. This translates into CASSVGRYTKSGEQFF.

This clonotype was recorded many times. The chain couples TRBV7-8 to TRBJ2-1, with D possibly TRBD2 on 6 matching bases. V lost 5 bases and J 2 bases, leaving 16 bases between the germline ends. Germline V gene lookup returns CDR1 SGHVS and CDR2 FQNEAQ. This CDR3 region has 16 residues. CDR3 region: CASSPRGGVTYNEQFF. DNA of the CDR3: TGTGCCAGCAGCCCAAGGGGCGGGGTGACCTACAATGAGCAGTTCTTC.

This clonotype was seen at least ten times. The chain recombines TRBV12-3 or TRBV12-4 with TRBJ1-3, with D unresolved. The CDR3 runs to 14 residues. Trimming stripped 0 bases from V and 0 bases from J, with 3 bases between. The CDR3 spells CASSLASSGNTIYF. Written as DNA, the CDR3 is TGTGCCAGCAGTTTAGCCAGCTCTGGAAACACCATATATTTT.

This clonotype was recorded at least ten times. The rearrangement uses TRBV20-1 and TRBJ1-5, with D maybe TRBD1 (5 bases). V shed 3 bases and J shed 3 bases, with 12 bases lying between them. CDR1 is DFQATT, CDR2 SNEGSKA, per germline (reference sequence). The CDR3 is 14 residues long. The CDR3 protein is CSASKGWLNQPQHF. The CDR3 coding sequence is TGCAGTGCTAGTAAGGGGTGGCTCAATCAGCCCCAGCATTTT.

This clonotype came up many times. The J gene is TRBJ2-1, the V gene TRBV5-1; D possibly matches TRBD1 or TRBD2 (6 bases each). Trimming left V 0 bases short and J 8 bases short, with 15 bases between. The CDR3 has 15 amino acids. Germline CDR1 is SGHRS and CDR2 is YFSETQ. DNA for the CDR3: TGCGCCAGCAGCTTGGGACGGGGGCGCGGGGATGAGCAGTTCTTC. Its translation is CASSLGRGRGDEQFF.

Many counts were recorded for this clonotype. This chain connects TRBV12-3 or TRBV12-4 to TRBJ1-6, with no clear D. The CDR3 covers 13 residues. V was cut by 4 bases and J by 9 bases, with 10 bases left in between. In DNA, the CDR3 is TGTGCCAGCAGTTCCAGACACGCTTCACCCCTCCACTTT. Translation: CASSSRHASPLHF.

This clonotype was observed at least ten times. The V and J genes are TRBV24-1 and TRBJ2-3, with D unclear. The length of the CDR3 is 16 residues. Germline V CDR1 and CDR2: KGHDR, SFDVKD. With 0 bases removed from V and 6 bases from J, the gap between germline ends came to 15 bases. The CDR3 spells CATSDLRRGPGDTQYF. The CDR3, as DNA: TGTGCCACCAGTGATTTGAGGAGAGGCCCCGGTGATACGCAGTATTTT.

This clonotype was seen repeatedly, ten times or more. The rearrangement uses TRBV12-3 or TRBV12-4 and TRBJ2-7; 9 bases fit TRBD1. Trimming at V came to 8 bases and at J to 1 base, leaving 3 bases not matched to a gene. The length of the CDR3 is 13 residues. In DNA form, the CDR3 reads TGTGCCAGCTCTGACAGGGGGTCCTACGAGCAGTACTTC. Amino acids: CASSDRGSYEQYF.

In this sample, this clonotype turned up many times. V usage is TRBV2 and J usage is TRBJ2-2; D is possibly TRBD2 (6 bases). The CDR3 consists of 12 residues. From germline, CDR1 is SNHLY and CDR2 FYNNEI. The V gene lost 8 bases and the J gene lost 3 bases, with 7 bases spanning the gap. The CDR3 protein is CASREYTGELFF. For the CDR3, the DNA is TGTGCCAGCCGGGAGTACACCGGGGAGCTGTTTTTT.

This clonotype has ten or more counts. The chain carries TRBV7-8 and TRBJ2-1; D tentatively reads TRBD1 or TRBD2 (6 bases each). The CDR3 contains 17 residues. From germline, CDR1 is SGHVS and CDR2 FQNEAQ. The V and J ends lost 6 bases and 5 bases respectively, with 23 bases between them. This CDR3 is CASSAPLGSGAHNEQFF. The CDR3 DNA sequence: TGTGCCAGCAGTGCGCCCCTTGGGTCGGGGGCCCACAATGAGCAGTTCTTC.